One T cell receptor (beta chain) is described in this entry. No antigen is known for it. V was clipped by 3 bases and J by 0 bases, with 13 bases between them. The CDR3 runs 15 residues. The V gene's germline CDR1 is SQVTM and CDR2 ANQGSEA. This sample is part of a study of beta chain features in type 1 diabetes. Study-wide findings and caveats: A moderate, significant TCRB CDR3 shortening appeared in type 1 diabetes across four CD4+ subsets.

Of the isolated RNA, all was reverse transcribed, and so the sequenced material was expressed TCRB transcripts. Assay used: immunoSEQ multiplex PCR; TCRdb lists only in-frame clones, some missing. Among a few hundred thousand clones listed, around 22% were seen once. Source material: naive CD4+ T cells from blood. The chain carries TRBV29-1 and TRBJ2-3, with D perhaps matching TRBD2 (6 bases). This sequence originates from a woman aged 25 to 39 with type 1 diabetes. The CDR3 loop reads CSVDPLGGSTDTQYF. The CDR3 DNA reads TGCAGCGTTGACCCGCTCGGGGGTAGCACAGATACGCAGTATTTT.